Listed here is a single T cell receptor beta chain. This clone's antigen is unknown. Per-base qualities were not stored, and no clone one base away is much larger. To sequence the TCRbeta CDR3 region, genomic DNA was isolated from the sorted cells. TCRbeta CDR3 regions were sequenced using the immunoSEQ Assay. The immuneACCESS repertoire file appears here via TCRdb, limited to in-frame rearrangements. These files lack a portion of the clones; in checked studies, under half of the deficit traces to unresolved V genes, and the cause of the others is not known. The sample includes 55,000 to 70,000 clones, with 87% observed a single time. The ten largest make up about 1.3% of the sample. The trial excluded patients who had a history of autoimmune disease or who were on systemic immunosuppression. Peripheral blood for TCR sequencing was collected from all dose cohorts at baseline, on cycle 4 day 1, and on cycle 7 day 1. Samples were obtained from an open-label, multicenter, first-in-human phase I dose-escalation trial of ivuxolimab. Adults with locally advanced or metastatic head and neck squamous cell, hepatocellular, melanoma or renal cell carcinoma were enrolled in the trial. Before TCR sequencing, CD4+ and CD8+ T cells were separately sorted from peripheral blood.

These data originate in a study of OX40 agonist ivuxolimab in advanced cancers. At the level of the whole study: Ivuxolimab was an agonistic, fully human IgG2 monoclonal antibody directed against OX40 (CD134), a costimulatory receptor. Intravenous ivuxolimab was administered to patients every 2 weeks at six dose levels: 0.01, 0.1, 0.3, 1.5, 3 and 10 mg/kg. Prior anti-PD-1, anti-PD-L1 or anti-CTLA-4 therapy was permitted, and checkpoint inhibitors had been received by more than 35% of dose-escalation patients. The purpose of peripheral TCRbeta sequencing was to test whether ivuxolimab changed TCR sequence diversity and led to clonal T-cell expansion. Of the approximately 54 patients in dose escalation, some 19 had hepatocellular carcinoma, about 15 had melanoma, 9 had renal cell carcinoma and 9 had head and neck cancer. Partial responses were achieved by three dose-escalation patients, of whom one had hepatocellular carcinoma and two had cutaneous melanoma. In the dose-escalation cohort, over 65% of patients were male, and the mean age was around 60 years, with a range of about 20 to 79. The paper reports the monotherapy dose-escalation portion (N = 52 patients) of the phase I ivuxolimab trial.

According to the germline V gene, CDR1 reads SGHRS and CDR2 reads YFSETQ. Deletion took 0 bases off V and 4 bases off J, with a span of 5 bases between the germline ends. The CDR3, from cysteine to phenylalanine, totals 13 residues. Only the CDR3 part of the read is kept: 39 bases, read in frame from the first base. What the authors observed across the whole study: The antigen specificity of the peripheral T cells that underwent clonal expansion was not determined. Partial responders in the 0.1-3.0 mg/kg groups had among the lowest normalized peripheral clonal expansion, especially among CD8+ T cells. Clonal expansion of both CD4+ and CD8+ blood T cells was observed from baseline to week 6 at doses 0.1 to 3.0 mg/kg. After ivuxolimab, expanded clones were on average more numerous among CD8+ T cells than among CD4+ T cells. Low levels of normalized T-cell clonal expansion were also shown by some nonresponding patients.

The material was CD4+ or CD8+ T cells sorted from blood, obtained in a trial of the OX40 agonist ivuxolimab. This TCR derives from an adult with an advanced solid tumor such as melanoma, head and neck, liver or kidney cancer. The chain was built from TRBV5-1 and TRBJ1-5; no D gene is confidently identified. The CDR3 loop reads CASSLDSNQPQHF. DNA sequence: TGCGCCAGCAGCTTGGACAGTAATCAGCCCCAGCATTTT.